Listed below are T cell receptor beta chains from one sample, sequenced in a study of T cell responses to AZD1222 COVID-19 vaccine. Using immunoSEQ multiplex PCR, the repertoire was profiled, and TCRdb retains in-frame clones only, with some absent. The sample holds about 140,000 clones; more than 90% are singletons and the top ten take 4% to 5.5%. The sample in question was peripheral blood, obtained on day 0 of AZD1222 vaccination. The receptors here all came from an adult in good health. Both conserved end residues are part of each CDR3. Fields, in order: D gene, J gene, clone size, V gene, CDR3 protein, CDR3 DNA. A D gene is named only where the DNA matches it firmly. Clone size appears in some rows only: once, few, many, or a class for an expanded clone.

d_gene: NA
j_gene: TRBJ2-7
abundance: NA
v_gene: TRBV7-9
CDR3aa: CASSLGAVNYEQYF
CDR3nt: TGTGCCAGCAGCTTAGGCGCTGTGAATTACGAGCAGTACTTC

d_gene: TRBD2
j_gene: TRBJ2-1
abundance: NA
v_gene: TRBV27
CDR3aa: CASRLLAGDYNEQFF
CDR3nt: TGTGCCAGCAGGCTCTTAGCGGGAGACTACAATGAGCAGTTCTTC

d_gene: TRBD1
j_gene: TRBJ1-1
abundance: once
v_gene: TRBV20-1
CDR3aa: CSASLSYRGTEAFF
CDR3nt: TGCAGTGCTAGTTTAAGCTACAGGGGAACTGAAGCTTTCTTT

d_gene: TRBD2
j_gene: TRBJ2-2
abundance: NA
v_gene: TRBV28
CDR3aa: CASRSRAGGNTGELFF
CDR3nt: TGTGCCAGCAGATCCCGAGCGGGAGGGAACACCGGGGAGCTGTTTTTT

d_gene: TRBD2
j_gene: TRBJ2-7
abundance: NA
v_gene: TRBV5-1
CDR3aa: CASRSPGSGVSSEQYF
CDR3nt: TGCGCCAGCAGGTCTCCGGGAAGCGGGGTTTCTTCCGAGCAGTACTTC

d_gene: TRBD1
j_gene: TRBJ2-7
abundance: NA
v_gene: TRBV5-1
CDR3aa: CASSGGTGDGEQYF
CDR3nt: TGCGCCAGCAGCGGCGGGACAGGAGACGGCGAGCAGTACTTC

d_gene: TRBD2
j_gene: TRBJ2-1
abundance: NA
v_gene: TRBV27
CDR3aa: CASSPGTKGNNEQFF
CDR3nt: TGTGCCAGCAGTCCCGGGACTAAAGGAAACAATGAGCAGTTCTTC

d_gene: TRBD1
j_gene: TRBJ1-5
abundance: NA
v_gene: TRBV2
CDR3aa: CASSGGQGWDQPQHF
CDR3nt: TGTGCCAGCAGTGGGGGACAGGGTTGGGATCAGCCCCAGCATTTT

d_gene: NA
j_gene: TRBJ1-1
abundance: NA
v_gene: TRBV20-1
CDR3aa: CSASRSTEAFF
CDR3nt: TGCAGTGCTAGCAGATCCACTGAAGCTTTCTTT

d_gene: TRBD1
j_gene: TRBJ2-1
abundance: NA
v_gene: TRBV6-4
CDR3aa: CASSDRDRDYNEQFF
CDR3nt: TGTGCCAGCAGTGACCGGGACAGGGATTACAATGAGCAGTTCTTC

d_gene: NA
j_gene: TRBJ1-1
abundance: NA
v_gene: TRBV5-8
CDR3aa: CATHSWLRGMNTEAFF
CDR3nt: TGTGCCACTCACTCTTGGTTGAGAGGAATGAACACTGAAGCTTTCTTT

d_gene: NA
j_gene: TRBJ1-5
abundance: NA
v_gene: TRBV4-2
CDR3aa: CASSVHTSGVGNQPQHF
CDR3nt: TGTGCCAGCAGTGTCCACACGTCAGGGGTGGGCAATCAGCCCCAGCATTTT

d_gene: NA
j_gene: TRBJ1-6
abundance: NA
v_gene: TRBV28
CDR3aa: CASSLVSGAQNSPLHF
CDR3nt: TGTGCCAGCAGTTTGGTCTCCGGGGCGCAGAATTCACCCCTCCACTTT

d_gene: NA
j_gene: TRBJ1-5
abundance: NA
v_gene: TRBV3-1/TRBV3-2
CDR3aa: CASSPLSLGSPQHF
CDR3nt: TGTGCCAGCAGCCCACTAAGCCTAGGGAGTCCCCAGCATTTT

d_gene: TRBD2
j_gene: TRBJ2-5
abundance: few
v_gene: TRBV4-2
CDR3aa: CASSQRGAGETQYF
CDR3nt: TGTGCCAGCAGCCAGCGGGGGGCCGGCGAGACCCAGTACTTC

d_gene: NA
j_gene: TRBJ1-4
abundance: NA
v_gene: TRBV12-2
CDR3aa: CASRFLGIANEKLFF
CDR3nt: TGTGCAAGTCGCTTCCTCGGTATAGCTAATGAAAAACTGTTTTTT

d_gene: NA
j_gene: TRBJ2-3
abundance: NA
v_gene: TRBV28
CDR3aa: CASSLMNTDTQYF
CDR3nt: TGTGCCAGCAGTTTAATGAACACAGATACGCAGTATTTT

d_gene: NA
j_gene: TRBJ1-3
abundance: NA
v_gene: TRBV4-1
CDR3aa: CASSQPAQDSGNTIYF
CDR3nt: TGCGCCAGCAGCCAACCGGCTCAAGACTCTGGAAACACCATATATTTT

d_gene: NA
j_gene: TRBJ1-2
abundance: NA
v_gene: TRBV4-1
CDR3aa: CASSQLGGDYGYTF
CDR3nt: TGCGCCAGCAGCCAGCTAGGCGGGGACTATGGCTACACCTTC

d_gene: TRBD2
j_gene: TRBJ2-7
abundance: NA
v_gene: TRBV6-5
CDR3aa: CASTGLAGFHEQYF
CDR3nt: TGTGCCAGCACAGGGTTAGCGGGGTTCCACGAGCAGTACTTC

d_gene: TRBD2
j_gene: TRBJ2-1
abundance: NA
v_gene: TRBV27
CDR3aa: CASSSLAGGAVYNEQFF
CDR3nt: TGTGCCAGCAGTTCCCTTGCCGGGGGGGCCGTCTACAATGAGCAGTTCTTC

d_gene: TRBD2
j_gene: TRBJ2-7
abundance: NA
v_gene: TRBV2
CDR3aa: CASSEKSSGSYEQYF
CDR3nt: TGTGCCAGCAGTGAAAAGTCTAGCGGCTCCTACGAGCAGTACTTC

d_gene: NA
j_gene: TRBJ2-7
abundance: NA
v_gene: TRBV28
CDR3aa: CATTDRSNEQYF
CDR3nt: TGTGCCACTACTGACAGGTCCAACGAGCAGTACTTC

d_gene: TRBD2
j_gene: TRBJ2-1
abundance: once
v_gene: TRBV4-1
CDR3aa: CASSQDAGERAYNEQFF
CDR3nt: TGCGCCAGCAGCCAAGATGCGGGGGAGCGGGCCTACAATGAGCAGTTCTTC

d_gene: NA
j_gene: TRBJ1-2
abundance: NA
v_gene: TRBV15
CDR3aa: CATSRDGGSYGYTF
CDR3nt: TGTGCCACCAGCAGAGATGGCGGGTCCTATGGCTACACCTTC

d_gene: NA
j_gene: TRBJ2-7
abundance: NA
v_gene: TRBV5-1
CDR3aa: CASSLGQSSYEQYF
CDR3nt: TGCGCCAGCAGCCTGGGACAAAGCTCCTACGAGCAGTACTTC

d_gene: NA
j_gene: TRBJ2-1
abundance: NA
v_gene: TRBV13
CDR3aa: CASSSPGTPYNEQFF
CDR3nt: TGTGCCAGCAGTTCCCCCGGGACACCTTACAATGAGCAGTTCTTC

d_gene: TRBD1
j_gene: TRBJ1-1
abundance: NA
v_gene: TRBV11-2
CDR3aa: CASSLFGLTDRVAEAFF
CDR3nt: TGTGCCAGCAGCTTATTTGGCTTGACGGACAGGGTCGCTGAAGCTTTCTTT

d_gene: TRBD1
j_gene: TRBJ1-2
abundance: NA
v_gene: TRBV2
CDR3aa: CASSGEGAASF
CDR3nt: TGTGCCAGCAGTGGGGAGGGGGCTGCCTCCTTC

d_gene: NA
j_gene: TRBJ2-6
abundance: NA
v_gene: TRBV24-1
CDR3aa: CATSDYRASSGANVLTF
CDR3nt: TGTGCCACCAGTGACTACAGGGCGAGCTCTGGGGCCAACGTCCTGACTTTC

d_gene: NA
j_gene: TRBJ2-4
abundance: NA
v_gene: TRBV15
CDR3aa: CATSRAPSAQNIQYF
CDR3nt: TGTGCCACCAGCAGAGCCCCTAGCGCGCAAAACATTCAGTACTTC

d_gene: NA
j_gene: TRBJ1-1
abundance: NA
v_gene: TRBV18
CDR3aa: CASSPGSGGTGTEAFF
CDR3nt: TGTGCCAGCTCACCAGGGAGCGGGGGTACGGGCACTGAAGCTTTCTTT

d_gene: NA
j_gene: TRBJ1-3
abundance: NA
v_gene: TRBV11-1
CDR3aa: CASSPGAGSGNTIYF
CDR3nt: TGTGCCAGCAGCCCCGGTGCGGGGTCAGGAAACACCATATATTTT

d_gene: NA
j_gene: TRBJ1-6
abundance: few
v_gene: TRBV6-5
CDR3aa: CASSYETGGISPLHF
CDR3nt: TGTGCCAGCAGTTACGAGACGGGAGGGATTTCACCCCTCCACTTT

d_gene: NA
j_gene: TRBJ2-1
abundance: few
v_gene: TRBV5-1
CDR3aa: CASRVASFNEQFF
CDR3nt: TGCGCCAGCAGAGTGGCTAGCTTCAATGAGCAGTTCTTC

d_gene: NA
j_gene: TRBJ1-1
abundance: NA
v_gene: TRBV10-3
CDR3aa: CAISSPIDRLNTEAFF
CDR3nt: TGTGCCATCAGTTCCCCAATAGACAGATTGAACACTGAAGCTTTCTTT

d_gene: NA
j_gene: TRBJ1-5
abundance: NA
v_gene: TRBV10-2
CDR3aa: CASSESETNQPQHF
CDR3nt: TGCGCCAGCAGTGAGTCCGAGACGAATCAGCCCCAGCATTTT